The clone carrying this T cell receptor beta chain was observed a few times. Its antigen remains unidentified. The TCR beta profiling, which covered VDJ combination and CDR3 sequence, was carried out using genomic DNA as the template. TCRdb passed the reads through MiXCR, listing each CDR3 protein once. The sample records 150,000 to 200,000 distinct CDR3 sequences, about 45% being singletons. The data originate from a study of CD8+CD57+ T cells in acquired aplastic anemia. General study results and limits: Significance was not reached for CD8+ Simpson's diversity between patients and controls.

Sequenced patients had shown CD8+CD57+ cell expansion by flow cytometry. Germline CDR1 reads LNHDA; CDR2 reads SQIVND (reference sequence). The CDR3 is 14 amino acids. The junction had 8 bases not matched to a gene; V was cut back by 6 bases and J by 9 bases. The chain combines TRBV19 with TRBJ2-3; 11 positions match TRBD2. The sequence derives from a human donor with aplastic anemia. The sequencing sample was made of sorted CD4+, CD8+, or CD8+CD57+ T cells (not recorded which) from PBMCs. For the CDR3, the DNA is TGTGCCAGTAGCACGACTAGCGGGGCTGGGACGCAGTATTTT. Encoded protein: CASSTTSGAGTQYF.